This TCR beta chain was identified in a study of glioma-infiltrating T cells after dendritic cell vaccination. This clone ranks as medium-sized. The method was immunoSEQ multiplex PCR; TCRdb's version includes in-frame clones alone and lacks a portion of them. This table has fewer than 50,000 clones, almost 85% appearing once. Sequencing was performed on blood, taken before dendritic cell vaccination. The receptor's source is a human donor with glioblastoma.

In DNA, the CDR3 is TGTGCCAGAGACAGGGATCCGCCAGATACGCAGTATTTT. It codes for CARDRDPPDTQYF. This chain uses TRBV2 with TRBJ2-3; 7 positions match TRBD1. Germline CDR1 SNHLY, CDR2 FYNNEI. The junction had 7 bases not matched to a gene; V was cut back by 9 bases and J by 4 bases. This CDR3 contains 13 residues.